The 29 T cell receptor beta chains listed next were all sequenced from one sample in a study of T-cell reconstitution after alpha-beta-depleted transplantation in children (dated by TCRdb to the mid-2010s). Reading the label with the study, this specimen's treatment or condition is: allogeneic hematopoietic cell transplantation with graft depleted of TCRalphabeta T cells and CD19 B cells. The library was made by PCR. Sequencing used an Illumina HiSeq 2500. Molecular barcoding was employed in the preparation of TCR libraries, with unique molecular identifiers being used to normalize TCRbeta repertoire quantification. Clones were called with MiXCR by TCRdb after fastp trimmed the public reads at Q25, and only in-frame beta chains were retained. Rows are unified per CDR3 protein, each entry keeping the most common DNA and genes. This sample comprises under 850,000 distinct CDR3 sequences, roughly 13% of them detected only once. The ten largest clones represent 0.65% to 0.9% of the sample.

The input for sequencing was PBMCs, taken before TCRalphabeta/CD19-depleted stem cell transplant. These receptors originate from a girl aged 2 to 10 with congenital amegakaryocytic thrombocytopenia, due to receive a stem cell transplant.

This rearrangement joins TRBV2 to TRBJ2-3; the D call may be TRBD1 or TRBD2 (5 bases each). There are 16 residues in the CDR3. Per the germline V gene, CDR1 is SNHLY and CDR2 is FYNNEI. With 7 bases removed from V and 2 bases from J, the gap between germline ends came to 19 bases. The CDR3 bases are TGTGCCAGCATGAGCCGGGACGCAAAGTTCACAGATACGCAGTATTTT. This translates into CASMSRDAKFTDTQYF.

In DNA form, the CDR3 reads TGTGCCAGCAGTTTATTTCAGTGGGCTATCTCAATCCGGGTGGATGAGCAGTTCTTC. This gives the protein CASSLFQWAISIRVDEQFF. The chain combines TRBV12-3 or TRBV12-4 with TRBJ2-1; D is ambiguous. The CDR3 covers 19 residues. V was clipped by 2 bases and J by 8 bases, with 28 bases between them.

The chain recombines TRBV5-1 with TRBJ2-3; unclear D gene. V lost 3 bases, J lost 7 bases, and 9 bases lay in between. The CDR3 loop spans 12 amino acids. Per germline, CDR1 SGHRS and CDR2 YFSETQ. In DNA, the CDR3 is TGCGCCAGCAGCTCGGCGGATAATACGCAGTATTTT. It encodes CASSSADNTQYF. Together with reference TRBV5-1 and TRBJ2-3, the CDR3 gives the full variable domain: KAGVTQTPRYLIKTRGQQVTLSCSPISGHRSVSWYQQTPGQGLQFLFEYFSETQRNKGNFPGRFSGRQFSNSRSEMNVSTLELGDSALYLCASSSADNTQYFGPGTRLTVL.

This clonotype has more than one count but fewer than ten. The CDR3 bases are TGTGCCAGCAGCGTCCGGACTTTTTCCTACAATGAGCAGTTCTTC. Amino acids: CASSVRTFSYNEQFF. The genes are TRBV7-9 and TRBJ2-1; D is perhaps TRBD2 (5 bases). Trimming stripped 5 bases from V and 1 base from J, with 12 bases between. Germline values: CDR1 SEHNR, CDR2 FQNEAQ (reference sequence). The CDR3 is 15 residues long.

This clonotype has only a few counts. This chain links TRBV12-5 with TRBJ2-7; 8 bases align to TRBD1. The V gene's germline CDR1 is LGHNT and CDR2 FRNRAP. The CDR3 has 19 amino acids. The ends lost 0 bases at V and 4 bases at J; junction bases unmatched: 17. CDR3: CASGLVTTGGPNRLYEQYF. The CDR3 DNA reads TGTGCTAGTGGTTTGGTGACTACAGGGGGTCCTAACCGTTTGTACGAGCAGTACTTC.

In regard to this clonotype: Being one base from a much bigger clone, this may be a read error. The chain joins TRBV20-1 to TRBJ1-5; D not certain. Germline V gives CDR1 DFQATT, CDR2 SNEGSKA (reference sequence). This CDR3 has 15 amino acids. The CDR3: CSANVQAAYNQPQLF. CDR3 in DNA: TGCAGTGCTAACGTTCAGGCCGCGTACAATCAGCCCCAGCTTTTT.

Note on this clonotype: Just one base apart from a much larger clone, this may be a read error. The CDR3 DNA reads as TGCAGTGCTAGGGGGCAGCTCAATCAGCCCCAGCAGTTT. It yields the protein CSARGQLNQPQQF. V usage is TRBV20-1 and J usage is TRBJ1-5; perhaps TRBD1 as D (5 bases). Germline lookup yields CDR1 DFQATT and CDR2 SNEGSKA (reference sequence). This CDR3 spans 13 amino acids.

This clonotype was observed a few times. The chain links TRBV20-1 to TRBJ2-1; a possible D gene is TRBD2 (6 bases). Germline loops: CDR1 DFQATT, CDR2 SNEGSKA (reference sequence). CDR3 length equals 13 residues. V dropped 4 bases and J dropped 4 bases, with 11 bases sitting between them. The CDR3 sequence: CSANHRGYNEQFF. CDR3 sequence (DNA): TGCAGTGCTAACCACCGGGGGTACAATGAGCAGTTCTTC.

Only a few counts were recorded for this clonotype. The rearrangement uses TRBV5-1 and TRBJ2-3; a weak D match, TRBD2 (6 bases). CDR1 and CDR2 from the germline V gene are SGHRS and YFSETQ. CDR3 length: 16 residues. V was pared by 1 base and J by 0 bases, with 12 bases between. CDR3 sequence: CASSLLPSASTDTQYF. CDR3 nucleotides: TGCGCCAGCAGCTTGCTACCTAGCGCGAGCACAGATACGCAGTATTTT.

This clonotype has a handful of counts. The chain employs TRBV5-1 and TRBJ2-3; TRBD2 aligns across 11 bases. Germline V CDR1 and CDR2: SGHRS, YFSETQ. V shed 4 bases and J 1 base; nucleotides not matched to a gene: 8. The CDR3 loop spans 17 amino acids. CDR3: CASSVGLAGGGTDTQYF. In DNA form, the CDR3 reads TGCGCCAGCAGCGTCGGACTAGCGGGTGGAGGCACAGATACGCAGTATTTT.

The sample holds many counts of this clonotype. The CDR3 loop is CASSLVTYQETQYF. In nucleotides, the CDR3 is TGTGCCAGCAGCTTAGTAACGTACCAAGAGACCCAGTACTTC. The chain has TRBV7-2 and TRBJ2-5; D is unresolved. Germline loops: CDR1 SGHTA, CDR2 FQGNSA. There are 14 residues in the CDR3. V was trimmed by 1 base and J by 0 bases, leaving 6 bases between them.

This clonotype was seen only a few times. The V call is TRBV3-1, the J call TRBJ2-7; 7 bases align to TRBD2. Trimming at V came to 4 bases and at J to 6 bases, leaving 9 bases not matched to a gene. Germline values: CDR1 LGHDT, CDR2 YNNKEL (reference sequence). The CDR3 loop spans 14 amino acids. The CDR3 loop is CASSLGTRGGEQYF. CDR3 in DNA: TGTGCCAGCAGCCTGGGGACTCGCGGGGGCGAGCAGTACTTC.

In this sample, this clonotype turned up many times. CDR3: CSARDGQGLTIEQFF. The CDR3 nucleotides read TGCAGTGCTAGAGACGGACAGGGCCTAACAATTGAGCAGTTCTTC. This chain uses TRBV20-1 with TRBJ2-1; 8 bases match TRBD1. CDR3 length: 15 amino acids. Germline loops: CDR1 DFQATT, CDR2 SNEGSKA (reference sequence). The V and J ends lost 0 bases and 9 bases, in that order; junction bases with no gene match: 10.

This clonotype was counted only a few times. The V and J genes are TRBV5-6 and TRBJ1-1; D gene ambiguous. The V and J ends lost 1 base and 0 bases respectively, with 10 bases between them. The CDR3 runs to 15 residues. Per germline, CDR1 SGHDT and CDR2 YYEEEE. The CDR3 sequence is CASSLSAYLNTEAFF. The CDR3 DNA is TGTGCCAGCAGCTTGTCAGCGTATTTGAACACTGAAGCTTTCTTT.

This clonotype was recorded at least ten times. The chain links TRBV20-1 to TRBJ2-5; TRBD2 matches 7 bases. CDR3 length: 15 residues. Germline lookup yields CDR1 DFQATT and CDR2 SNEGSKA (reference sequence). J gave up 3 bases and V 5 bases, and 12 bases lay outside the gene matches. The chain's CDR3 is CSAFNRLAEKETQYF. Written as DNA, the CDR3 is TGCAGTGCTTTCAATAGACTAGCTGAAAAAGAGACCCAGTACTTC.

This clonotype came up many times. This rearrangement joins TRBV5-1 to TRBJ1-1; TRBD1 might be the D (5 bases). V gave up 2 bases and J gave up 6 bases, with 17 bases separating them. This CDR3 spans 15 amino acids. Germline V gene lookup returns CDR1 SGHRS and CDR2 YFSETQ. CDR3 region: CASSFYSGAFAEAFF. In DNA form, the CDR3 reads TGCGCCAGCAGCTTCTATTCCGGGGCTTTCGCTGAAGCTTTCTTT.

The chain employs TRBV7-2 and TRBJ2-1, with D possibly matching TRBD2 (5 bases). Germline V gene sequence: CDR1 SGHTA, CDR2 FQGNSA. Trimming shortened V by 3 bases and J by 5 bases, and 11 bases separated the two germline ends. The CDR3 covers 14 residues. The CDR3 sequence: CASSFFSADNEQFF. The CDR3 nucleotides read TGTGCCAGCAGCTTTTTTTCAGCGGACAATGAGCAGTTCTTC.

This clonotype has more than one count but fewer than ten. This chain uses TRBV7-6 with TRBJ2-7; TRBD1 might be the D (5 bases). Germline assignment: CDR1 SGHVS and CDR2 FNYEAQ. The CDR3 spans 14 residues. With 5 bases removed from V and 6 bases from J, the gap between germline ends came to 17 bases. CDR3 bases: TGTGCCAGCAGCGGAACAGGCGGAAGGGGCGAGCAGTACTTC. This codes for CASSGTGGRGEQYF.

This clonotype came up many times. The chain has TRBV12-5 and TRBJ1-4; D is uncertain. Per the germline V gene, CDR1 is LGHNT and CDR2 is FRNRAP. The length of the CDR3 is 16 residues. Trimming stripped 1 base from V and 0 bases from J, with 9 bases between. CDR3 nucleotides: TGTGCTAGTGGTTTGGAGCTCGGAGCAACTAATGAAAAACTGTTTTTT. This gives the protein CASGLELGATNEKLFF.

The chain joins TRBV27 to TRBJ2-3, with D possibly matching TRBD2 (7 bases). Trimming took 5 bases from V and 4 from J, leaving 16 bases between them. The germline CDR1 and CDR2 sequences are MNHEY and SMNVEV (reference sequence). This CDR3 is built from 15 residues. The CDR3 DNA reads TGTGCCAGCAGTCTTGCGGGGGCGAAGGCAGATACGCAGTATTTT. Its translation: CASSLAGAKADTQYF.

This chain links TRBV28 with TRBJ1-1; TRBD1 might be the D (6 bases). The CDR3 covers 16 residues. V lost 7 bases and J 2 bases, leaving 20 bases between the germline ends. Germline V CDR1 and CDR2: MDHEN, SYDVKM. The DNA for the CDR3 is TGTGCCAGCACTCCCCCCTCAGGGGCTTACAACACTGAAGCTTTCTTT. This gives the protein CASTPPSGAYNTEAFF.

This clonotype has more than one count but fewer than ten. This chain connects TRBV3-1 to TRBJ2-5; a weak D match, TRBD2 (5 bases). V lost 4 bases to trimming and J lost 1 base, with 13 bases between them. The CDR3 has 15 amino acids. The germline V gene encodes CDR1 LGHDT and CDR2 YNNKEL (reference sequence). CDR3 sequence: CASSPGNGGQETQYF. The CDR3 DNA reads as TGTGCCAGCAGCCCCGGTAACGGAGGCCAAGAGACCCAGTACTTC.

This chain links TRBV5-5 with TRBJ2-7; weak D call: TRBD1 (6 bases). V was cut by 2 bases and J by 4 bases, with 16 bases left in between. CDR3 length: 15 amino acids. Germline CDR1 SGHKS, CDR2 YYEKEE (reference sequence). The CDR3 region has the DNA TGTGCCAGCAGCTTTCCAGGGGACAAGGAGTACGAGCAGTACTTC. As protein: CASSFPGDKEYEQYF.

The rearrangement links TRBV7-7 to TRBJ2-1, with D perhaps being TRBD1 or TRBD2 (5 bases each). Trimming left V 6 bases short and J 5 bases short, with 11 bases between. Germline V gene lookup returns CDR1 SSHAT and CDR2 FNYEAQ (reference sequence). The CDR3 is 13 amino acids. CDR3 sequence (DNA): TGTGCCAGCAGTCGGGGCGCCGACAATGAGCAGTTCTTC. Protein product: CASSRGADNEQFF.

The chain carries TRBV5-1 and TRBJ1-1; no clear D. Per the germline V gene, CDR1 is SGHRS and CDR2 is YFSETQ. This CDR3 region has 13 residues. The V gene lost 4 bases and the J gene lost 11 bases, with 18 bases spanning the gap. CDR3 nucleotide sequence: TGCGCCAGCAGCCCGGAAGGAGGGCGGGCGGCTTTCTTT. Its translation: CASSPEGGRAAFF.

At least ten counts were recorded for this clonotype. One end of the junction does not line up with germline, which may come from a read error. This rearrangement joins TRBV20-1 to TRBJ2-2; D unresolved. The CDR3 loop spans 12 amino acids. CDR1 DFQATT and CDR2 SNEGSKA come from the germline V gene (reference sequence). In nucleotides, the CDR3 is TGCAGTGCTGGAGAGACCACCGGGGAGCTGTTTTTT. It specifies CSAGETTGELFF.

As for this clonotype: A junction end diverges from the germline sequence, so it may reflect a read error. V is TRBV20-1 and J is TRBJ2-7; 10 bases match TRBD2. Germline values: CDR1 DFQATT, CDR2 SNEGSKA (reference sequence). This CDR3 comprises 17 residues. CDR3 DNA sequence: TGCTGTGCTAGAGACCTGAGCGGGAGGGCCGGTTCCTACGAGCAGTACTTC. The encoded protein is CCARDLSGRAGSYEQYF.

This clonotype has a count of ten or more. J is TRBJ1-2 and V is TRBV5-1, with unresolved D. The CDR3 spans 13 residues. From germline, CDR1 is SGHRS and CDR2 YFSETQ. The V end was cut by 4 bases, the J end by 8 bases, with 15 bases between. The CDR3 nucleotides are TGCGCCAGCAGCCCGACCGGACTTAGCGGCTACACCTTC. Translated: CASSPTGLSGYTF. Based on the CDR3 plus reference TRBV5-1 and TRBJ1-2, the full variable domain is KAGVTQTPRYLIKTRGQQVTLSCSPISGHRSVSWYQQTPGQGLQFLFEYFSETQRNKGNFPGRFSGRQFSNSRSEMNVSTLELGDSALYLCASSPTGLSGYTFGSGTRLTVV.

The J gene is TRBJ1-1, the V gene TRBV3-1; D not certain. Between the trimmed V and J ends, which lost 3 bases and 0 bases, there was a span of 14 bases. This CDR3 spans 16 amino acids. The germline CDR1 and CDR2 sequences are LGHDT and YNNKEL (reference sequence). For the CDR3, the DNA is TGTGCCAGCAGCCATCGGACGGGCCTCATGAACACTGAAGCTTTCTTT. This gives the protein CASSHRTGLMNTEAFF. Based on the CDR3 plus reference TRBV3-1 and TRBJ1-1, the full variable domain is DTAVSQTPKYLVTQMGNDKSIKCEQNLGHDTMYWYKQDSKKFLKIMFSYNNKELIINETVPNRFSPKSPDKAHLNLHINSLELGDSAVYFCASSHRTGLMNTEAFFGQGTRLTVV.